The 30 T cell receptor beta chains in this list originate from one sample, sequenced in a study of cytomegalovirus exposure and HLA in healthy donors. The PCR had 60 Vbeta and 13 Jbeta primers. The protocol was immunoSEQ multiplex PCR, while the TCRdb copy is restricted to in-frame clones and leaves out a portion. This table has some 130,000 clones, 73% appearing once. The specimen sequenced was PBMCs. Receptors were obtained from a woman aged 40 to 50 in good health and CMV-seronegative.

The V gene is TRBV5-1, the J gene TRBJ1-4; no firm D call. Germline V gene lookup returns CDR1 SGHRS and CDR2 YFSETQ. Deletions cut 0 bases from V and 2 bases from J, with 8 bases between. The CDR3 length is 15 residues. The CDR3 loop reads CASSLAGRTNEKLFF. The CDR3 DNA sequence: TGCGCCAGCAGCTTGGCCGGGAGGACTAATGAAAAACTGTTTTTT. The whole variable domain, remainder taken from reference TRBV5-1 and TRBJ1-4, is KAGVTQTPRYLIKTRGQQVTLSCSPISGHRSVSWYQQTPGQGLQFLFEYFSETQRNKGNFPGRFSGRQFSNSRSEMNVSTLELGDSALYLCASSLAGRTNEKLFFGSGTQLSVL.

CDR3 amino acids: CASSQNRARGTDTQYF. In DNA form, the CDR3 reads TGTGCCAGCTCGCAAAACAGGGCACGCGGCACAGATACGCAGTATTTT. V usage is TRBV18 and J usage is TRBJ2-3, with a weak D call TRBD1 (6 bases). The ends were cut back, 6 bases at V and 1 base at J, with 17 bases in the middle. This CDR3 region has 16 residues. Germline CDR1 is KGHSH and CDR2 is LQKENI.

This clone was detected once. This chain joins TRBV27 and TRBJ1-2, with 8 positions matching TRBD1. Germline V gene lookup returns CDR1 MNHEY and CDR2 SMNVEV (reference sequence). There are 14 residues in the CDR3. Trimming cost V 7 bases and J 8 bases; bases outside gene matches: 12. In DNA, the CDR3 is TGTGCCAGCACCGACCTCGGCAGGGGGCGAGGCTACACCTTC. Its protein product is CASTDLGRGRGYTF.

V gene TRBV18 combines with J gene TRBJ2-3; TRBD2 might be the D (6 bases). With 5 bases removed from V and 0 bases from J, the gap between germline ends came to 15 bases. The CDR3 has 16 amino acids. Germline CDR1 is KGHSH and CDR2 is LQKENI. The DNA for the CDR3 is TGTGCCAGCTCATCGACGCGGGAAGCTAGCACAGATACGCAGTATTTT. Translated, it gives CASSSTREASTDTQYF.

This chain links TRBV15 with TRBJ2-5, with unresolved D. Trimming pared 5 bases from V and 4 bases from J, leaving 8 bases between. The length of the CDR3 is 12 residues. Germline V gene sequence: CDR1 LNHNV, CDR2 YYDKDF (reference sequence). The CDR3 loop reads CATSPHLETQYF. CDR3 nucleotides: TGTGCCACCAGCCCCCACTTAGAGACCCAGTACTTC.

This chain joins TRBV27 and TRBJ2-2; TRBD2 matches 7 bases. The CDR3 has 16 amino acids. Germline V gives CDR1 MNHEY, CDR2 SMNVEV (reference sequence). V was clipped by 5 bases and J by 3 bases; unmatched bases: 9. The CDR3 loop is CASSPPWGGYTGELFF. In DNA, the CDR3 is TGTGCCAGCAGTCCCCCTTGGGGGGGGTACACCGGGGAGCTGTTTTTT.

The rearrangement uses TRBV11-1 and TRBJ2-1, with TRBD2 matching 10 bases. CDR1 SGHAT and CDR2 FQDESV come from the germline V gene (reference sequence). The CDR3 is 15 amino acids. V trimming: 2 bases; J trimming: 4 bases; junction bases outside the gene matches: 2. The CDR3 nucleotides are TGTGCCAGCAGCTTACTAGCGGGGGATTACAATGAGCAGTTCTTC. Translated, it gives CASSLLAGDYNEQFF.

The chain combines TRBV15 with TRBJ1-5; TRBD1 might be the D (6 bases). Germline V gene lookup returns CDR1 LNHNV and CDR2 YYDKDF (reference sequence). The V end lost 0 bases, the J end lost 4 bases, and 10 bases lay between the germline ends. CDR3 length: 15 residues. For the CDR3, the DNA is TGTGCCACCAGCAGAGATAAGGGGGGGAATCAGCCCCAGCATTTT. Translation gives CATSRDKGGNQPQHF.

The chain is built from TRBV15 and TRBJ1-3; no definite D call. Germline-derived CDR1 and CDR2 are LNHNV and YYDKDF (reference sequence). The CDR3 has 16 amino acids. Between the trimmed V and J ends, which lost 0 bases and 3 bases, there was a span of 12 bases. The DNA of the CDR3 is TGTGCCACCAGCAGAGATCCAACAACGGGTGGAAACACCATATATTTT. This gives the protein CATSRDPTTGGNTIYF.

This chain uses TRBV10-3 with TRBJ1-1, with 7 bases matching TRBD1. CDR1 is ENHRY, CDR2 SYGVKD, per germline. The CDR3 runs 13 residues. V lost 3 bases, J lost 10 bases, and 8 bases stayed unmatched. CDR3 residues: CAISDPDREGAFF. Written as DNA, the CDR3 is TGTGCCATCAGTGACCCCGACAGGGAAGGAGCTTTCTTT.

The V and J genes are TRBV7-6 and TRBJ1-1, with 7 bases fitting TRBD1. This CDR3 is 14 amino acids long. The J segment lost 5 bases and the V segment lost 4 bases, leaving 7 bases of the junction unmatched. Germline-derived CDR1 and CDR2 are SGHVS and FNYEAQ. CDR3 DNA: TGTGCCAGCAGCTCCGAGGGGGCTAGAACTGAAGCTTTCTTT. This translates into CASSSEGARTEAFF.

The CDR3 DNA reads as TGCGCCAGCAGCCAAGAAAGGCGGGGGATGAACACTGAAGCTTTCTTT. It specifies CASSQERRGMNTEAFF. V usage is TRBV4-1 and J usage is TRBJ1-1; weak D call: TRBD1 (5 bases). The ends were cut back, 0 bases at V and 0 bases at J, with 11 bases in the middle. Germline CDR1 and CDR2: MGHRA and YSYEKL. This CDR3 has 16 residues.

The count of this clone is one. The V call is TRBV18, the J call TRBJ2-3, with 9 bases matching TRBD1. The CDR3 covers 16 residues. The ends lost 2 bases at V and 4 bases at J; junction bases unmatched: 7. Germline V gene lookup returns CDR1 KGHSH and CDR2 LQKENI. The CDR3 sequence is CASSPSRDRVADTQYF. CDR3 bases: TGTGCCAGCTCACCAAGTCGGGACAGGGTGGCAGATACGCAGTATTTT. The full variable domain, rest sourced from reference TRBV18 and TRBJ2-3, is NAGVMQNPRHLVRRRGQEARLRCSPMKGHSHVYWYRQLPEEGLKFMVYLQKENIIDESGMPKERFSAEFPKEGPSILRIQQVVRGDSAAYFCASSPSRDRVADTQYFGPGTRLTVL.

The V gene is TRBV9, the J gene TRBJ1-3; 7 bases are a match to TRBD1. The V segment lost 3 bases and the J segment 6 bases; nucleotides outside the gene matches: 18. The CDR3 totals 18 residues. Germline V gene lookup returns CDR1 SGDLS and CDR2 YYNGEE. CDR3 protein: CASSGNVSFRGFLNTIYF. The CDR3 nucleotides are TGTGCCAGCAGCGGTAATGTCAGCTTCAGGGGGTTCTTAAACACCATATATTTT.

The V and J genes are TRBV7-9 and TRBJ2-7; D is possibly TRBD2 (5 bases). The CDR3 contains 13 residues. Germline loops: CDR1 SEHNR, CDR2 FQNEAQ (reference sequence). The CDR3 sequence: CSSSSYGVEEQYV. The DNA for the CDR3 is TGTTCCAGCAGCTCTTACGGGGTCGAGGAGCAGTACGTC.

This clone came up once. The gene calls are TRBV27 and TRBJ1-1; TRBD1 is a possible D gene (5 bases). The CDR3 is 16 amino acids. Germline assignment: CDR1 MNHEY and CDR2 SMNVEV (reference sequence). Trimming shortened V by 2 bases and J by 4 bases, and 17 bases separated the two germline ends. CDR3 residues: CASSLNGRVESTEAFF. CDR3 sequence (DNA): TGTGCCAGCAGTTTAAATGGCAGGGTGGAGAGCACTGAAGCTTTCTTT.

The chain combines TRBV5-1 with TRBJ2-5, with 9 bases fitting TRBD1. CDR3 length equals 15 residues. Trimming took 0 bases from V and 2 from J; bases not matched to a gene: 2. CDR1 is SGHRS, CDR2 YFSETQ, per germline. The CDR3: CASSLDGQGQETQYF. The CDR3 nucleotides are TGCGCCAGCAGCTTGGACGGACAGGGGCAAGAGACCCAGTACTTC. The variable domain in full, with the rest retrieved from reference TRBV5-1 and TRBJ2-5, is KAGVTQTPRYLIKTRGQQVTLSCSPISGHRSVSWYQQTPGQGLQFLFEYFSETQRNKGNFPGRFSGRQFSNSRSEMNVSTLELGDSALYLCASSLDGQGQETQYFGPGTRLLVL.

Points on this clone: The germline gene is not matched at one end of the junction; a read error may be the cause. The rearrangement joins TRBV5-1 to TRBJ2-1; 8 nucleotides match TRBD1. CDR3 size: 16 residues. Germline V lookup: CDR1 SGHRS, CDR2 YFSETQ. CDR3 region: CASRPPTGVSYNKQFF. The CDR3 DNA follows: TGCGCCAGCAGGCCCCCGACAGGGGTCTCCTACAATAAGCAGTTCTTC.

The J gene is TRBJ2-1, the V gene TRBV10-2, with 11 nucleotides matching TRBD1. Germline V lookup: CDR1 WSHSY, CDR2 SAAADI. The CDR3 extends over 14 amino acids. V shed 6 bases and J 2 bases; nucleotides not matched to a gene: 0. The CDR3 bases are TGCGCCAGCAGGGACAGGGGGCCCTACAATGAGCAGTTCTTC. Amino acid sequence: CASRDRGPYNEQFF.

This sequence joins TRBV9 and TRBJ1-1; 9 nucleotides match TRBD1. V lost 3 bases to trimming and J lost 7 bases; unmatched junction nucleotides: 7. Germline V gene sequence: CDR1 SGDLS, CDR2 YYNGEE. There are 14 residues in the CDR3. The CDR3 coding sequence is TGTGCCAGCAGCGCAACAGGACAGGGGAGTGAAGCTTTCTTT. It specifies CASSATGQGSEAFF.

This chain connects TRBV11-2 to TRBJ1-1; 7 bases match TRBD1. The CDR3 covers 13 residues. The trim removed 2 bases at V and 6 bases at J, leaving 3 bases unmatched. Per the germline V gene, CDR1 is SGHAT and CDR2 is FQNNGV. CDR3 loop: CASSLNRGPEAFF. For the CDR3, the DNA is TGTGCCAGCAGCTTAAACAGGGGTCCTGAAGCTTTCTTT.

V and J are TRBV5-4 and TRBJ2-7; 8 bases match TRBD1. The CDR3 has 13 residues. Germline lookup yields CDR1 SGHNT and CDR2 YYREEE (reference sequence). V was pared by 2 bases and J by 4 bases, with 2 bases of the junction left unmatched. CDR3 region: CASSLQGGYEQYF. Here the CDR3 DNA reads TGTGCCAGCAGCTTACAGGGGGGATACGAGCAGTACTTC. Variable domain in full (rest from reference TRBV5-4 and TRBJ2-7): ETGVTQSPTHLIKTRGQQVTLRCSSQSGHNTVSWYQQALGQGPQFIFQYYREEENGRGNFPPRFSGLQFPNYSSELNVNALELDDSALYLCASSLQGGYEQYFGPGTRLTVT.

Note on this clone: The junction departs from the called germline gene at one end, perhaps through a read error. The CDR3 loop reads CASSLGSASEQFF. In DNA, the CDR3 is TGTGCTAGCAGCTTAGGATCAGCGTCCGAGCAGTTCTTC. This chain connects TRBV7-7 to TRBJ2-1, with D uncertain. The CDR3 is made up of 13 amino acids. CDR1 and CDR2 from the germline V gene are SSHAT and FNYEAQ (reference sequence).

V is TRBV9 and J is TRBJ2-7; 10 bases align to TRBD2. Germline lookup yields CDR1 SGDLS and CDR2 YYNGEE. V lost 0 bases to trimming and J lost 2 bases; unmatched junction nucleotides: 2. CDR3 length: 15 amino acids. The CDR3 DNA reads as TGTGCCAGCAGCGTAGATACTAGCGGGGCCTACGAGCAGTACTTC. Its translation: CASSVDTSGAYEQYF.

The gene calls are TRBV2 and TRBJ2-6, with D possibly matching TRBD1 (6 bases). Trimming cost V 6 bases and J 7 bases, with 16 bases left between them. This CDR3 spans 15 amino acids. CDR1 SNHLY and CDR2 FYNNEI come from the germline V gene. This CDR3 is CASSADRYRANVLTF. The CDR3 DNA reads TGTGCCAGCAGCGCCGACAGGTACCGAGCCAACGTCCTGACTTTC.

The rearrangement uses TRBV2 and TRBJ1-5; tentatively, D is TRBD1 (6 bases). Trimming took 8 bases from V and 0 from J, leaving 14 bases between them. Germline CDR1 reads SNHLY; CDR2 reads FYNNEI. The length of the CDR3 is 15 residues. CDR3 sequence reads: CASHSTGTSNQPQHF. The CDR3 bases are TGTGCCAGCCATTCGACAGGAACTAGCAATCAGCCCCAGCATTTT.

V and J are TRBV29-1 and TRBJ1-1, with 7 bases aligning to TRBD1. Looked up from germline, CDR1 is SQVTM and CDR2 is ANQGSEA. The CDR3 runs 14 residues. V lost 6 bases, J lost 3 bases, and 10 bases stayed unmatched. The CDR3 protein is CSVQRAGGYTEAFF. CDR3 bases: TGCAGCGTCCAACGGGCAGGGGGTTACACTGAAGCTTTCTTT.

The chain is built from TRBV2 and TRBJ1-4, with D possibly being TRBD1 (6 bases). Germline CDR1 and CDR2: SNHLY and FYNNEI. This CDR3 is built from 11 residues. Deletions cut 7 bases from V and 14 bases from J, with 14 bases between. CDR3 sequence reads: CASTRGGVLFF. In DNA form, the CDR3 reads TGTGCCAGCACCAGAGGGGGGGTCCTGTTTTTT.

The chain carries TRBV4-1 and TRBJ1-6; weak D call: TRBD1 (6 bases). In germline, CDR1 is MGHRA, CDR2 YSYEKL. The CDR3 spans 15 residues. Trimming stripped 1 base from V and 11 bases from J, with 15 bases between. The DNA of the CDR3 is TGCGCCAGCAGCCAAGTCAGGGGTCAGGGACCACCCCTCCACTTT. Translated: CASSQVRGQGPPLHF.

V gene TRBV27 combines with J gene TRBJ2-5, with TRBD1 matching over 11 bases. This CDR3 spans 15 amino acids. V was pared by 4 bases and J by 5 bases, with 6 bases of the junction left unmatched. Per the germline V gene, CDR1 is MNHEY and CDR2 is SMNVEV (reference sequence). The CDR3 loop is CASSSPRDRGETQYF. The CDR3 bases are TGTGCCAGCAGTTCCCCGCGGGACAGGGGGGAGACCCAGTACTTC.